What follows describes a single T cell receptor (beta chain). The antigen is not known. This sample was included in a study of CXCR3-negative and CXCR3-positive naive CD8 T cells. In preparing the TRB cDNA libraries, 5' RACE with UMI labels was used. Reanalyzing the 5' RACE reads, TCRdb keeps one entry per CDR3 protein, without DNA. The table gives more than 45,000 distinct CDR3 sequences; the top ten clones make up 15% of it. The germline gives CDR1 MNHEY, CDR2 SMNVEV (reference sequence). This CDR3 comprises 11 residues. General study points: Comparably high diversity was seen in both naive subsets, and much lower diversity in memory CD8+ cells. For the naive subsets, surface CD5 was similar, and TCR strength was inferred from TRB CDR3 properties. Fresh PBMCs went into most assays, and CXCR3 expression partly declined after cryopreservation. Similar TRBV-TRBJ usage was seen in naive cells (both CXCR3-negative and CXCR3-positive), but memory cells differed.

Sequencing was done on a sample of memory CD8+ T cells from blood. The rearrangement links TRBV27 to TRBJ1-1. The receptor comes from a human donor in good health. Some clones in this sample may be carry-over from other donors' samples. The CDR3 reads CASSSHGEAFF.